The T cell receptor (beta chain) under discussion was sequenced for a study of CD8 T cells in Susac syndrome. Worth noting for this clonotype: Its cognate antigen is unknown.

Study-level results: Individuals included in the TCR sequencing and HLA analysis were acknowledged by the study to be relatively few in number.

RNA, at about 0.45 to 1 ug, was reverse transcribed with random hexamers. Amplification of TCR beta CDR3 spanned 54 Vbeta and 13 Jbeta via immunoSEQ multiplex PCR. TCRdb recomputed calls from the immunoSEQ multiplex PCR reads with MiXCR, one row per CDR3 protein. The sample contains 250,000 to 300,000 distinct CDR3 sequences, roughly 90% of which appear only once. The germline gives CDR1 MDHEN, CDR2 SYDVKM. Germline trimming cut 6 bases from V and 4 bases from J; bases unmatched to any gene: 7. CDR3 length equals 14 residues. Relapsing-remitting disease, either stable or active, was present in the multiple sclerosis controls, who were treatment-naive patients.

V gene TRBV28 combines with J gene TRBJ2-7, with 9 bases identical to TRBD1. Sequencing used CD8+ T cells from PBMCs. The receptor was derived from a human donor with multiple sclerosis. CDR3 sequence (DNA): TGTGCCAGCAGCATAACAGGGGGCGGATACGAGCAGTACTTC. Its protein product is CASSITGGGYEQYF. Combining the CDR3 with reference TRBV28 and TRBJ2-7 gives the whole variable domain DVKVTQSSRYLVKRTGEKVFLECVQDMDHENMFWYRQDPGLGLRLIYFSYDVKMKEKGDIPEGYSVSREKKERFSLILESASTNQTSMYLCASSITGGGYEQYFGPGTRLTVT.